A single T cell receptor beta chain is shown here with its context. Its antigen is unidentified. These data come from a study of cytomegalovirus exposure and HLA in healthy donors. As for the study in general: In a previous analysis, more than 90 million unique TCR beta sequences were found from 150 million to 200 million T cells. Findings and caveats of the study: Cytomegalovirus-associated TCR beta chains were listed, numbering 150 to 200.

The V gene lost 4 bases and the J gene lost 7 bases, with 13 bases spanning the gap. The CDR3 spans 13 residues. Germline V gene lookup returns CDR1 SEHNR and CDR2 FQNEAQ (reference sequence). Primers: 60 Vbeta forward and 13 Jbeta reverse. Authors' data handling: An analysis performed later counted about 80 million unique TCR beta chains (around 11 million of them shared). Sequenced by immunoSEQ multiplex PCR; TCRdb stores in-frame clones only, minus some. That table furnishes V, J and clone size, whereas the DNA furnished D and trimming. The sample includes some 180,000 clones, roughly 78% of them seen just once.

V usage is TRBV7-9 and J usage is TRBJ1-2; D gene ambiguous. The receptor comes from a woman in her twenties or thirties in good health and CMV-seropositive. Material: PBMCs. The CDR3 loop is CASSSYWAGGYTF. The CDR3 DNA is TGTGCCAGCAGCTCGTATTGGGCGGGTGGCTACACCTTC.